These T cell receptor beta chains were read from a single sample in a study of blood T cell repertoires in COVID-19. Sequencing used immunoSEQ multiplex PCR; TCRdb keeps in-frame clones, though not all of them. The sample has 220,000 or so clones; just under 90% are singletons. Source material: PBMCs or T cells enriched from blood (not recorded which). These receptor sequences come from a man aged 50-59 years who had been exposed to COVID-19. Both conserved end residues are part of each CDR3. A D gene is named only where the DNA matches it firmly. Clone size is not always given. Where it is, it says once, few, many or a class for expanded clones.

v_gene	j_gene	d_gene	abundance	CDR3nt	CDR3aa
TRBV12-3/TRBV12-4	TRBJ1-4	NA	once	TGTGCCAGCAGTTCAGGGTTGAATGAAAAACTGTTTTTT	CASSSGLNEKLFF
TRBV11-2	TRBJ1-4	NA	NA	TGTGCCAGCAGCCATTTGGACACGCCACCACCTAATGAAAAACTGTTTTTT	CASSHLDTPPPNEKLFF
TRBV2	TRBJ2-3	NA	NA	TGTGCCAGCAGTGACGGGGATTCGAGCACAGATACGCAGTATTTT	CASSDGDSSTDTQYF
TRBV30	TRBJ2-2	TRBD1	NA	TGTGCCTGGAAAGGGGTGAACAGGGGCACCGGGGAGCTGTTTTTT	CAWKGVNRGTGELFF
TRBV4-1	TRBJ2-3	NA	NA	TGCGCCAGCAGCCAAGACGGGGCAGATACGCAGTATTTT	CASSQDGADTQYF
TRBV5-6	TRBJ1-2	NA	NA	TGTGCCAGCAGCTTGAAGGGGGTTAACTATGGCTACACCTTC	CASSLKGVNYGYTF
TRBV28	TRBJ1-2	NA	NA	TGTGCCAGCAGTTCAAGAGACCGGGGCTATGGCTACACCTTC	CASSSRDRGYGYTF
TRBV20-1	TRBJ1-2	TRBD1	NA	TGCAGTGCTAGTGCGCCGGGACAGGGGGCCCCGGGGGCTAACTATGGCTACACCTTC	CSASAPGQGAPGANYGYTF
TRBV5-1	TRBJ2-2	NA	NA	TGCGCCAGCACCCCCCCGGGCGGGGAGCTGTTTTTT	CASTPPGGELFF
TRBV5-1	TRBJ2-2	TRBD1	NA	TGCGCCAGCAGCATGGACAGGGCTGGGGAGCTGTTTTTT	CASSMDRAGELFF
TRBV3-1/TRBV3-2	TRBJ1-2	TRBD1	NA	TGTGCCAGCAGCCAAGACAGGGGGGACTATGGCTACACCTTC	CASSQDRGDYGYTF
TRBV5-1	TRBJ2-1	NA	NA	TGCGCCAGCAGCCCCCACGGGAGCTCCTACAATGAGCAGTTCTTC	CASSPHGSSYNEQFF
TRBV6-5	TRBJ1-2	NA	NA	TGTGCCAGCTGGGGCGCCGATTATGGCTACACCTTC	CASWGADYGYTF
TRBV7-2	TRBJ2-1	NA	NA	TGTGCCAGCAGCTCCGGACTCTCCAATGAGCAGTTCTTC	CASSSGLSNEQFF
TRBV10-3	TRBJ1-2	TRBD1	few	TGTGCCATCAGTGAGGGGACAGGGGCTAACTATGGCTACACCTTC	CAISEGTGANYGYTF
TRBV10-3	TRBJ2-7	TRBD1	NA	TGTGCCATCAGTATATGGACAGGGGTCGAGTCGAACGAGCAGTACTTC	CAISIWTGVESNEQYF
TRBV10-2	TRBJ1-2	NA	NA	TGCGCCAGCAGTGAGGGACAGATCTATGGCTACACCTTC	CASSEGQIYGYTF
TRBV19	TRBJ1-1	TRBD1	NA	TGTGCCAGTAGTAGGACAGGCGGGTCGAACACTGAAGCTTTCTTT	CASSRTGGSNTEAFF
TRBV27	TRBJ2-7	NA	once	TGTGCCAGCAGTTTACGCGGCCCGTGGCGGGGAAGTACCTACGAGCAGTACTTC	CASSLRGPWRGSTYEQYF
TRBV2	TRBJ1-2	TRBD1	NA	TGTGCCAGCACCCCGGTCAGGGGGAGACCGGGCTATGGCTACACCTTC	CASTPVRGRPGYGYTF
TRBV27	TRBJ2-1	TRBD2	NA	TGTGCCAGCAGTTTGCGGGGACTAGTTGGCAATGAGCAGTTCTTC	CASSLRGLVGNEQFF
TRBV28	TRBJ1-2	NA	NA	TGTGCCAGCAGTTTATCGGGGGGGTCTCATGGCTACACCTTC	CASSLSGGSHGYTF
TRBV2	TRBJ1-4	TRBD1	once	TGTGCCAGCAGCCTAGGGGGCATCTCTGAAAAACTGTTTTTT	CASSLGGISEKLFF
TRBV6-5	TRBJ2-1	NA	NA	TGTGCCAGCACGAGGACTCGTAATGAGCAGTTCTTC	CASTRTRNEQFF